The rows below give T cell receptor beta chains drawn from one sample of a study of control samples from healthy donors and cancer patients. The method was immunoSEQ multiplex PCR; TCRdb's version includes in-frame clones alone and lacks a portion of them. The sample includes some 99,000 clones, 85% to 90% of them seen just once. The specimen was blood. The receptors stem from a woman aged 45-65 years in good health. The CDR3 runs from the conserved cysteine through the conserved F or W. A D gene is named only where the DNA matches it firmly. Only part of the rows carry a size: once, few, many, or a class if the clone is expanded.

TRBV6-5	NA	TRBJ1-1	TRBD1	TGTGCCAGCAGTTACTCGGCAGGGGGCACTGAAGCTTTCTTT	CASSYSAGGTEAFF
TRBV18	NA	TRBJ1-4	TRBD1	TGTGCCAGCTCACCACCGAAGCAGGGGGCAACTAATGAAAAACTGTTTTTT	CASSPPKQGATNEKLFF
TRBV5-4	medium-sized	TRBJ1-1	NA	TGTGCCAGCCGGGGGTTGAACACTGAAGCTTTCTTT	CASRGLNTEAFF
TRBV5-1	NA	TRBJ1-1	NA	TGCGCCAGCAGCTTTAATCAGGGTAATGAAGCTTTCTTT	CASSFNQGNEAFF
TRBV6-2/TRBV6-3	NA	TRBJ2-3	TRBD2	TGTGCCAGCAGTTACTCTAGCGGGGGCTGGAATACGCAGTATTTT	CASSYSSGGWNTQYF
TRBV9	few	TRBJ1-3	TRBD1	TGTGCCAGCAGCGTAGCTACGGACAGGGTGGGAAACACCATATATTTT	CASSVATDRVGNTIYF
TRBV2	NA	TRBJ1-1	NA	TGTGCCAGCAGTGAAGCGCTCAGGGGTAGGACTGAAGCTTTCTTT	CASSEALRGRTEAFF
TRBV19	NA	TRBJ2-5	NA	TGTGCCAGTAGTACCCAAGAGACCCAGTACTTC	CASSTQETQYF
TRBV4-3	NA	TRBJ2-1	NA	TGCGCCAGCAGCCAAGTGGGGTCCATTTCCCGGAATGAGCAGTTCTTC	CASSQVGSISRNEQFF
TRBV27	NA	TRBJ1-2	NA	TGTGCCAGCAGTTTACAGGGCAGCTATGGCTACACCTTC	CASSLQGSYGYTF
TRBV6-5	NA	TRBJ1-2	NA	TGTGCCAGCAGTTACGGCATTTTGGACTATGGCTACACCTTC	CASSYGILDYGYTF
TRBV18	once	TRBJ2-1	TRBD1	TGTGCCAGCTCAGAGAACCAGGGGGCTATTGGCCCGTATGAGCAGTTCTTC	CASSENQGAIGPYEQFF
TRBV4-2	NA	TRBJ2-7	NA	TGTGCCAGCAGCCAAGACAGCTACGAGCAGTACTTC	CASSQDSYEQYF
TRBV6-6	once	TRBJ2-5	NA	TGTGCCAGCACCTCCCCGGGACGTATGAAAGAGACCCAGTACTTC	CASTSPGRMKETQYF
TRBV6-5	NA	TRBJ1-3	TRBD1	TGTGCCAGCATCTTACAGGGGGCCCGAGACACCATATATTTT	CASILQGARDTIYF
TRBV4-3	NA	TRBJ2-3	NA	TGCGCCAGCAGCCAAGGCGGGACCGGAGCGCAGTATTTT	CASSQGGTGAQYF
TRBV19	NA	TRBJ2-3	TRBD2	TGTGCCAGTAGTATCTTTTTAGCGGGAGGGGATACGCAGTATTTT	CASSIFLAGGDTQYF
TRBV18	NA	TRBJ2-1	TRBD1	TGTGCCAGCTCAGCCACGACAGGGTTCAATGAGCAGTTCTTC	CASSATTGFNEQFF
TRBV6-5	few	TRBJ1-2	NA	TGTGCCAGCAGTCAATTAAATGCGGGCTACACCTTC	CASSQLNAGYTF
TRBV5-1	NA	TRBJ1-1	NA	TGCGCCAGCAGCCCCTCAGTGAACACTGAAGCTTTCTTT	CASSPSVNTEAFF
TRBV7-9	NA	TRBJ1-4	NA	TGTGCCAGCAGCTTATCAGGATTGTTTGCAACTAATGAAAAACTGTTTTTT	CASSLSGLFATNEKLFF
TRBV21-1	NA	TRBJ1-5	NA	TGTGCCAGCAGCAAAGGCGGGGGGACTGCGAGCAATCAGCCCCAGCATTTT	CASSKGGGTASNQPQHF
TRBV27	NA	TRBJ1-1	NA	TGTGCCAGCAGTTTTGTAAGGGCCCCGGGAAACACTGAAGCTTTCTTT	CASSFVRAPGNTEAFF
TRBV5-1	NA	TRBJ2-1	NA	TGCGCCAGCACGAAGGACTCTAGGTTGGGTGAGCAGTTCTTC	CASTKDSRLGEQFF
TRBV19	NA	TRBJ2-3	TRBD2	TGTGCCAGCAGTAGCGGGGGGGCGGAAGATACGCAGTATTTT	CASSSGGAEDTQYF
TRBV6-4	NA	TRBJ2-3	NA	TGTGCCAGCAGTGAGGGGGTCGCCGATACGCAGTATTTT	CASSEGVADTQYF
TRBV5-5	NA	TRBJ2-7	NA	TGTGCCAGCAGCTTTGAGGGTTGGACCGCCTACGAGCAGTACTTC	CASSFEGWTAYEQYF
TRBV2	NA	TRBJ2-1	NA	TGTGCCAGCAGGGAAGCCCGACTGGATGAGCAGTTCTTC	CASREARLDEQFF